This TCR beta chain appears in the sequencing data of a study of cytomegalovirus exposure and HLA in healthy donors. Germline V gene data show CDR1 as SGDLS and CDR2 as YYNGEE. V shed 0 bases and J shed 8 bases, with 11 bases lying between them. The length of the CDR3 is 13 residues. PCR used 60 Vbeta primers and 13 Jbeta primers. Sequencing used immunoSEQ multiplex PCR; TCRdb keeps in-frame clones, though not all of them. The sample has about 120,000 clones, 63% seen once. The clonotype was recovered from a man in his forties in good health and CMV-seropositive. Sequenced sample: PBMCs. The V call is TRBV9, the J call TRBJ1-1; D unresolved. The chain's CDR3 is CASSVANGMEAFF. The CDR3 DNA sequence: TGTGCCAGCAGCGTAGCTAACGGTATGGAAGCTTTCTTT.